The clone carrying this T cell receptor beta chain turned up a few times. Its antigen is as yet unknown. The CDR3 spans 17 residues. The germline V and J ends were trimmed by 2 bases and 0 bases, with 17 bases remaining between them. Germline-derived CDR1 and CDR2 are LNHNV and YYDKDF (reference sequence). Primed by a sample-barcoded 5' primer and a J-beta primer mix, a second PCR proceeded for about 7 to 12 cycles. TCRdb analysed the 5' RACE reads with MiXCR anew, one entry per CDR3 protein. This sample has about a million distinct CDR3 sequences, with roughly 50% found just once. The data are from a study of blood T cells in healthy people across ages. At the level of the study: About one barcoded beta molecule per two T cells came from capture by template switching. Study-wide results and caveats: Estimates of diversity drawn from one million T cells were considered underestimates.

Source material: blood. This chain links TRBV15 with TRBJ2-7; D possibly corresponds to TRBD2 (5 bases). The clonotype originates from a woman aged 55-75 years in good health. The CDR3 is CATSRHAVSTSSYEQYF. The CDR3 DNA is TGTGCCACCAGCAGACATGCCGTCTCAACTAGCTCCTACGAGCAGTACTTC.